A single sample is the source of the 10 T cell receptor beta chains below, sequenced in a study of spatial heterogeneity in lung cancer. Time point defined: blood at routine non-recurrence follow-up after resection. TCRdb fed the 5' RACE reads into MiXCR, producing one record per CDR3 protein. The table includes about 87,000 distinct CDR3 sequences, less than 20% detected once. Sequencing was performed on PBMCs, taken at follow-up. The origin of the receptors is a male donor with early-stage non-small cell lung cancer.

The gene calls are TRBV6-2 or TRBV6-3 and TRBJ2-3; D gene ambiguous. CDR1 is MNHEY, CDR2 SVGEGT, per germline. V gave up 2 bases and J gave up 8 bases, with 11 bases separating them. The CDR3 covers 13 residues. In nucleotides, the CDR3 is TGTGCCAGCAGTTACGTCGCTGTAGGTACGCAGTATTTT. It specifies CASSYVAVGTQYF.

The chain is built from TRBV19 and TRBJ2-7, with D possibly TRBD1 on 7 matching bases. This CDR3 contains 15 residues. V lost 5 bases, J lost 3 bases, and 17 bases lay in between. Germline loops: CDR1 LNHDA, CDR2 SQIVND (reference sequence). DNA of the CDR3: TGTGCCAGTAGTGTCAGACAGGGAGGTCGCTACGAGCAGTACTTC. Translated: CASSVRQGGRYEQYF.

This sequence joins TRBV30 and TRBJ1-1, with TRBD1 matching over 8 bases. In germline, CDR1 is GTSNPN, CDR2 SVGIG (reference sequence). The CDR3 is 14 amino acids. Trimming at V came to 2 bases and at J to 4 bases, leaving 6 bases not matched to a gene. The CDR3 nucleotides are TGTGCCTGGAGTCGTGGCAGGGGGCCCACTGAAGCTTTCTTT. It codes for CAWSRGRGPTEAFF.

V usage is TRBV12-3 or TRBV12-4 and J usage is TRBJ2-1; 8 bases are shared with TRBD2. This CDR3 is built from 14 residues. The V segment lost 5 bases and the J segment 7 bases; nucleotides outside the gene matches: 7. CDR3 DNA sequence: TGTGCCAGCAGTCTAACTAGCGGAATTAATGAGCAGTTCTTC. This translates into CASSLTSGINEQFF.

The rearrangement links TRBV5-4 to TRBJ1-2; no clear D. Germline loops: CDR1 SGHNT, CDR2 YYREEE (reference sequence). CDR3 length: 15 amino acids. The V gene lost 3 bases and the J gene lost 0 bases, with 12 bases spanning the gap. Here the CDR3 reads CASSSPLQANYGYTF. Here the CDR3 DNA reads TGTGCCAGCAGCTCCCCCTTGCAGGCTAACTATGGCTACACCTTC.

This clonotype was recorded a few times. The chain carries TRBV6-1 and TRBJ1-6; tentatively, D is TRBD1 (5 bases). Germline V gives CDR1 MNHNS, CDR2 SASEGT. Trimming cost V 6 bases and J 10 bases, with 22 bases left between them. The CDR3 is 16 residues long. CDR3 protein: CASSGSEGSGLSPLHF. The CDR3 DNA follows: TGTGCCAGCAGCGGCTCGGAAGGTTCAGGGCTGTCACCCCTCCACTTT.

V and J are TRBV20-1 and TRBJ2-3, with a weak D call TRBD2 (6 bases). CDR1 DFQATT and CDR2 SNEGSKA come from the germline V gene (reference sequence). V gave up 4 bases and J gave up 2 bases, with 19 bases separating them. The CDR3 spans 16 residues. As DNA, the CDR3 is TGCAGTGCTACGTGGCCGGCGGGGCCCCTCACAGATACGCAGTATTTT. Protein product: CSATWPAGPLTDTQYF.

The chain recombines TRBV20-1 with TRBJ1-5; a weak D match, TRBD1 (6 bases). This CDR3 spans 14 amino acids. CDR1 and CDR2 from the germline V gene are DFQATT and SNEGSKA (reference sequence). The V end was cut by 0 bases, the J end by 6 bases, with 12 bases between. The chain's CDR3 is CSARESGGGQPQHF. CDR3 sequence (DNA): TGCAGTGCTAGAGAATCCGGGGGCGGTCAGCCCCAGCATTTT.

This clonotype came up a few times. The chain uses TRBV7-2 and TRBJ1-4; no definite D call. CDR1 and CDR2 (germline): SGHTA, FQGNSA. CDR3 length equals 12 residues. The ends were cut back, 8 bases at V and 7 bases at J, with 11 bases in the middle. CDR3 loop: CASSSSGEKLFF. The CDR3 nucleotides read TGTGCCAGCTCATCGTCGGGTGAAAAACTGTTTTTT.

This clonotype was detected ten times or more. The gene calls are TRBV14 and TRBJ1-1, with TRBD1 matching over 11 bases. Germline trimming cut 4 bases from V and 13 bases from J; bases unmatched to any gene: 17. CDR1 is SGHDN and CDR2 is FVKESK in the germline V gene. The CDR3 has 16 residues. Here the CDR3 DNA reads TGTGCCAGCAGCCCTTCCGGGACAGGGGGTGTTGAGGGTGGTTTCTTT. Its translation: CASSPSGTGGVEGGFF.